Given below is one T cell receptor beta chain in context. Its antigen is undetermined. TCRdb's copy holds only in-frame clones and misses some; the assay was immunoSEQ multiplex PCR. The sample has 100,000 or so clones, approximately 90% seen once. Trimming removed 4 bases from V and 2 bases from J, with 9 bases in between. CDR1 is SEHNR, CDR2 FQNEAQ, per germline (reference sequence). The CDR3 consists of 13 residues. The data are from a study of siplizumab effects on memory and regulatory T cells. General study points: Naive T cells appeared more diverse than memory cells and seemed to be major alloresponse contributors. Suppression by proliferating Tregs derived from siplizumab cultures was not verified. The average Treg-derived proportion among mappable alloreactive CD4+ clones was 55% to 80% with siplizumab versus about 27% in controls.

The rearrangement joins TRBV7-9 to TRBJ2-7; TRBD1 might be the D (5 bases). The sequenced material came from CD4+ T cells sorted from blood. The source is a human donor in good health. The CDR3 reads CASSSTATYEQYF. The CDR3 region has the DNA TGTGCCAGCAGCTCGACAGCGACCTACGAGCAGTACTTC.